This TCR beta chain was sequenced in a study of CD8 T cells in ankylosing spondylitis. Study-wide points: It was reported that disease-linked clones were significantly enriched in matched ankylosing spondylitis synovial fluid.

Germline CDR1 is DFQATT and CDR2 is SNEGSKA (reference sequence). CDR3 length: 14 residues. The junction had 6 bases not matched to a gene; V was cut back by 4 bases and J by 5 bases. TCRdb re-called the 5' RACE reads through MiXCR, storing one row per CDR3 protein. The table lists around 17,000 distinct CDR3 sequences, roughly 8.2% of them singletons. This clonotype was seen at least ten times. Its antigen is not identified. The sequencing sample was made of blood. The source of this sequence is a male donor with ankylosing spondylitis or in good health (not recorded which). The rearrangement uses TRBV20-1 and TRBJ1-1; 11 nucleotides line up with TRBD1. In DNA, the CDR3 is TGCAGTGCTAACCCGGGACAGGGGGTTACTGAAGCTTTCTTT. It encodes CSANPGQGVTEAFF.